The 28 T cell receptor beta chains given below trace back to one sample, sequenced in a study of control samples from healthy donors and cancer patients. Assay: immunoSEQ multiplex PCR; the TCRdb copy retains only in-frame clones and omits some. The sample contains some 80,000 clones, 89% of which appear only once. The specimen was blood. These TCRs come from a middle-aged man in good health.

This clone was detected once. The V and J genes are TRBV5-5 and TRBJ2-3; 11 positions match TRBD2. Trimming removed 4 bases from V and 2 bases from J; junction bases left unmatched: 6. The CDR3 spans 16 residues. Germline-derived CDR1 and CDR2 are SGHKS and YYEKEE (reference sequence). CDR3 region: CASSATSGGYTDTQYF. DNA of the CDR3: TGTGCCAGCAGCGCAACTAGCGGGGGTTACACAGATACGCAGTATTTT.

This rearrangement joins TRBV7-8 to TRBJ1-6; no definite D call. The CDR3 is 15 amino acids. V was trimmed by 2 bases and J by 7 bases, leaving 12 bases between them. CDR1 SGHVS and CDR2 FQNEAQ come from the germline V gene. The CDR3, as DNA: TGTGCCAGCAGCTTACGCGAGGGTAGCAATTCACCCCTCCACTTT. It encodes CASSLREGSNSPLHF.

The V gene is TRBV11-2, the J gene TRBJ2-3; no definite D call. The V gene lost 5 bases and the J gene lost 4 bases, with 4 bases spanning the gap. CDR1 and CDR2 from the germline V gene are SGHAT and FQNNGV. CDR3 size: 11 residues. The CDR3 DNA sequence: TGTGCCAGCAGCATCTCAGATACGCAGTATTTT. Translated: CASSISDTQYF.

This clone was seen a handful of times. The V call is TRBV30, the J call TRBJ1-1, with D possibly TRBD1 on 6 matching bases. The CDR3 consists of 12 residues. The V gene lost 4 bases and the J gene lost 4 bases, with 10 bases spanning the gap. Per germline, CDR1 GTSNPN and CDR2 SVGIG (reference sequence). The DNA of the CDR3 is TGTGCCTGGACAGGGGCGCCCACTGAAGCTTTCTTT. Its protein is CAWTGAPTEAFF.

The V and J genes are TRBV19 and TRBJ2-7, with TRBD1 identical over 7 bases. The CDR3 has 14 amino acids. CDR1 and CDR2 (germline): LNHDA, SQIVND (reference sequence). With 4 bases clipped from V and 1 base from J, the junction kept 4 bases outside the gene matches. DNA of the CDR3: TGTGCCAGTAGTACAGGACAGGTATCCTACGAGCAGTACTTC. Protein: CASSTGQVSYEQYF.

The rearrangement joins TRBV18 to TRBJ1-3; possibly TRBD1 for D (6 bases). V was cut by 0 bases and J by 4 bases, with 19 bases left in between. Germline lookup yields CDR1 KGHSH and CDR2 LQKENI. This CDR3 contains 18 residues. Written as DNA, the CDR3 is TGTGCCAGCTCACCACCGATGGTTGCCGGGGGCTGGGGAAACACCATATATTTT. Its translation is CASSPPMVAGGWGNTIYF.

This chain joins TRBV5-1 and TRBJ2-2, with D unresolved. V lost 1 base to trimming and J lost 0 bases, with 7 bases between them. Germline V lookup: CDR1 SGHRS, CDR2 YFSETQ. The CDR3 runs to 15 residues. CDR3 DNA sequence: TGCGCCAGCAGCTTGTCTACCTCGAACACCGGGGAGCTGTTTTTT. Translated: CASSLSTSNTGELFF.

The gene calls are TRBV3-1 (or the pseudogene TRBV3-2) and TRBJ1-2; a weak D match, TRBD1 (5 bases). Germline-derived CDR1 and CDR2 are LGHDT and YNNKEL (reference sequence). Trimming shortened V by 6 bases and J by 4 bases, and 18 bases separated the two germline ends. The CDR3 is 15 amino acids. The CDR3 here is CASSLSSRAPYGYTF. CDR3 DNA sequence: TGTGCCAGCAGTTTGTCGTCCAGGGCTCCCTATGGCTACACCTTC.

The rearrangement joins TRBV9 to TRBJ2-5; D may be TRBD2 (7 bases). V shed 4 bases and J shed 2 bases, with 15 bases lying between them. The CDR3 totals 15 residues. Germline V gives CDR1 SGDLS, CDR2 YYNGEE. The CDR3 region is CASSPGGDNQETQYF. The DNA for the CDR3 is TGTGCCAGCAGCCCTGGGGGGGACAATCAAGAGACCCAGTACTTC.

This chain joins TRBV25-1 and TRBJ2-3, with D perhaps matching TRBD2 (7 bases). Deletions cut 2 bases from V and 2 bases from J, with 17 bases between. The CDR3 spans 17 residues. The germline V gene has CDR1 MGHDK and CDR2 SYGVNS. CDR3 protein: CASSELSAGANTDTQYF. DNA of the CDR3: TGTGCCAGCAGTGAACTCTCGGCGGGGGCAAACACAGATACGCAGTATTTT.

CDR3 sequence: CASSRGADTEAFF. In nucleotides, the CDR3 is TGTGCCAGCAGTCGGGGCGCGGACACTGAAGCTTTCTTT. The chain is built from TRBV25-1 and TRBJ1-1; perhaps TRBD1 as D (5 bases). CDR3 length: 13 residues. Per the germline V gene, CDR1 is MGHDK and CDR2 is SYGVNS. With 5 bases removed from V and 3 bases from J, the gap between germline ends came to 10 bases.

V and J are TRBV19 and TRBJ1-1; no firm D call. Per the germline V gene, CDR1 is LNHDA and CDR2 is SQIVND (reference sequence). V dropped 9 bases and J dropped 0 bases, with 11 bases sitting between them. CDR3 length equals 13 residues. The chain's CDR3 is CASQVGMNTEAFF. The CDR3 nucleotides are TGTGCCAGCCAGGTAGGGATGAACACTGAAGCTTTCTTT.

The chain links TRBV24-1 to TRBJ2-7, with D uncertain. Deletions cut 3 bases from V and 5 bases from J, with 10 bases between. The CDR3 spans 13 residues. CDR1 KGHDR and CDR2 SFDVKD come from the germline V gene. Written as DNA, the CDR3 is TGTGCCACCAGTGATCCCCCAGGAGACGAGCAGTACTTC. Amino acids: CATSDPPGDEQYF.

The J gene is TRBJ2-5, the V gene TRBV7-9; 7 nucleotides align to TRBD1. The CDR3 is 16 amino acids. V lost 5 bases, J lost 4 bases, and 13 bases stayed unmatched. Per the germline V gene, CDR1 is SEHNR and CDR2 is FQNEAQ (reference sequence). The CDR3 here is CASSPSRGLFGETQYF. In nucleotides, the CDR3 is TGTGCCAGCAGCCCTTCGAGGGGGCTCTTCGGAGAGACCCAGTACTTC.

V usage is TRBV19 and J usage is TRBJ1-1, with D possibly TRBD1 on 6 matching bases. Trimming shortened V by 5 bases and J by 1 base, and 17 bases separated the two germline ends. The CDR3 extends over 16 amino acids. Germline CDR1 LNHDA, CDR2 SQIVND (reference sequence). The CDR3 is CASSYQTGFANTEAFF. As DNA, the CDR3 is TGTGCCAGTAGTTATCAAACAGGGTTCGCGAACACTGAAGCTTTCTTT.

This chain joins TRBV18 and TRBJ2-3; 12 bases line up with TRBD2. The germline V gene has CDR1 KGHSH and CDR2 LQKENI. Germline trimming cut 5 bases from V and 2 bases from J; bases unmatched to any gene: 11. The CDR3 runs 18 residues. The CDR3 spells CASSRLAGESKATDTQYF. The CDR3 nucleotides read TGTGCCAGCTCAAGACTAGCGGGGGAGTCGAAGGCCACAGATACGCAGTATTTT.

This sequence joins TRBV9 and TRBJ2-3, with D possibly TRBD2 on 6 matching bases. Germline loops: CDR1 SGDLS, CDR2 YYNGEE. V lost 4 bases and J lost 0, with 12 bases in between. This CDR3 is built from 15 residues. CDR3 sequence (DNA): TGTGCCAGCAGCCTAGCAGGGACTAGCACAGATACGCAGTATTTT. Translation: CASSLAGTSTDTQYF.

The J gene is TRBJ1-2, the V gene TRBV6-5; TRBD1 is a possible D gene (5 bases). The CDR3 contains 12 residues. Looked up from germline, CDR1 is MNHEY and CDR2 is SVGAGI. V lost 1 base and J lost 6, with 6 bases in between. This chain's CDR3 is CASSYLGDGYTF. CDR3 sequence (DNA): TGTGCCAGCAGTTACTTGGGGGATGGCTACACCTTC.

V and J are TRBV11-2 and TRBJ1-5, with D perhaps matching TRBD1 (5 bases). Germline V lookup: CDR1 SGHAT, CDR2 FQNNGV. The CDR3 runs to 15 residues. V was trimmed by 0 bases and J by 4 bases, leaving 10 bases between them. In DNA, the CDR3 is TGTGCCAGCAGCTTAGAAGGGGCAGTTAATCAGCCCCAGCATTTT. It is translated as CASSLEGAVNQPQHF.

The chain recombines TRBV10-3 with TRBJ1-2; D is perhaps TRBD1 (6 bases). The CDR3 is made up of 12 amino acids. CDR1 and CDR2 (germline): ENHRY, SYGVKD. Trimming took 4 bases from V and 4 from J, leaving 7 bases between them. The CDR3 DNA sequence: TGTGCCATCAGTGCGGACAGCTATGGCTACACCTTC. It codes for CAISADSYGYTF.

CDR3 sequence (DNA): TGTGCCAGCAGCTTAGGAACTAGCCCTCAGACCCAGTACTTC. Encoded protein: CASSLGTSPQTQYF. The chain combines TRBV11-2 with TRBJ2-5; perhaps TRBD2 as D (6 bases). The CDR3 consists of 14 residues. The V end was cut by 1 base, the J end by 6 bases, with 12 bases between. CDR1 SGHAT and CDR2 FQNNGV come from the germline V gene.

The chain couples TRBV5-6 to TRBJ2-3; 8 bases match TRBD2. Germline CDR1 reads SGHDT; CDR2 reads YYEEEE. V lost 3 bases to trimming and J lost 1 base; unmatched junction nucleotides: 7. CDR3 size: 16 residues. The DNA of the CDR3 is TGTGCCAGCAGCTCAGTAGCGGGGTTGGGCACAGATACGCAGTATTTT. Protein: CASSSVAGLGTDTQYF.

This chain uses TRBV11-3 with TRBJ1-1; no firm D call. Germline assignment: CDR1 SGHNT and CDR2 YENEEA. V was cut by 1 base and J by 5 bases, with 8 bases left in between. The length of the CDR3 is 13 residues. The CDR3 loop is CASSLGVLTEAFF. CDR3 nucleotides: TGTGCCAGCAGCTTAGGGGTGTTGACTGAAGCTTTCTTT.

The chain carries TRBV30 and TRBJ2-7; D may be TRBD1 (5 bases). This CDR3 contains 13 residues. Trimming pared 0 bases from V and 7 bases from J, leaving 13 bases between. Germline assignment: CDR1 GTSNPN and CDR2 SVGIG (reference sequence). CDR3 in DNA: TGTGCCTGGAGTGTGTCAGGGTCAGCTGAGCAGTACTTC. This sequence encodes CAWSVSGSAEQYF. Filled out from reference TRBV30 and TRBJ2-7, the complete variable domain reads SQTIHQWPATLVQPVGSPLSLECTVEGTSNPNLYWYRQAAGRGLQLLFYSVGIGQISSEVPQNLSASRPQDRQFILSSKKLLLSDSGFYLCAWSVSGSAEQYFGPGTRLTVT.

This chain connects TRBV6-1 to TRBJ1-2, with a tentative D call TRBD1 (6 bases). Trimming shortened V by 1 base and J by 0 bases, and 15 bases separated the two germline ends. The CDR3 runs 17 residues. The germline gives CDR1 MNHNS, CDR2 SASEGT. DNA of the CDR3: TGTGCCAGCAGTGAAGATTGGGTTCAGGGGCCTAACTATGGCTACACCTTC. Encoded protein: CASSEDWVQGPNYGYTF.

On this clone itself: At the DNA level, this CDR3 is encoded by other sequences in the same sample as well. CDR3 sequence reads: CASSPGQQETQYF. Written as DNA, the CDR3 is TGTGCCAGCTCACCGGGACAGCAAGAGACCCAGTACTTC. The chain uses TRBV18 and TRBJ2-5; TRBD1 aligns across 7 bases. The CDR3 is 13 amino acids. The ends lost 3 bases at V and 2 bases at J; junction bases unmatched: 0. Germline-derived CDR1 and CDR2 are KGHSH and LQKENI.

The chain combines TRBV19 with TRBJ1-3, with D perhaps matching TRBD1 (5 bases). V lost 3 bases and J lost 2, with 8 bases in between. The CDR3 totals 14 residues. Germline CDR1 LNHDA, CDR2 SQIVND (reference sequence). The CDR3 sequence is CASSMGGAGNTIYF. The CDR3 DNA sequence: TGTGCCAGTAGTATGGGAGGGGCTGGAAACACCATATATTTT.

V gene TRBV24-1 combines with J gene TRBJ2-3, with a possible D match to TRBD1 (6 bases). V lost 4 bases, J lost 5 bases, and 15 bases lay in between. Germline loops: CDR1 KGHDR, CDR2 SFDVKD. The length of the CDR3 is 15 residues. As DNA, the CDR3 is TGTGCCACCAGTGACCCGACAGGCCGGGAAGATACGCAGTATTTT. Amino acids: CATSDPTGREDTQYF.